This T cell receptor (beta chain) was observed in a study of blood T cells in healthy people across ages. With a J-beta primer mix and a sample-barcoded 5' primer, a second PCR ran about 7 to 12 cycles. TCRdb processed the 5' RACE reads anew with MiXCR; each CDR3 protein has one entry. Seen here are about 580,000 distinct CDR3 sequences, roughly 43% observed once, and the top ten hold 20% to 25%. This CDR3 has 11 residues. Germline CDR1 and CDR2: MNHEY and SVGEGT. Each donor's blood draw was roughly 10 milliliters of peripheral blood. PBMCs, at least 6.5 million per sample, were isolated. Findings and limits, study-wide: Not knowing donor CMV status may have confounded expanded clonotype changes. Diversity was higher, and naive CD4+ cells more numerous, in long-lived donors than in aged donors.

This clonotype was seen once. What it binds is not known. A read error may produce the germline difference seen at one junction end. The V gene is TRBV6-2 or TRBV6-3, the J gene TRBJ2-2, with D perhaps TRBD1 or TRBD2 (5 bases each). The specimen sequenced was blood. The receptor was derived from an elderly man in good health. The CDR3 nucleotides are TGTGCCAGCAGGGAACTAGGGGTGCTGTTTTTT. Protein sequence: CASRELGVLFF.